What follows is one T cell receptor (beta chain) and its context. Its antigen is currently not known. It has no much larger one-base neighbor in the sample; base qualities were not kept. A fixed 40 ng of plasma cell-free DNA was loaded for every cfDNA sample. TCR beta CDR3 sequences were amplified from genomic DNA with the immunoSEQ TCRb Assay kit following manufacturer instructions. The KAPA Library Quantification Kit for Illumina platforms was used to quantify the pooled libraries by qPCR. Pooled libraries were clustered at roughly 0.6-1.1 pM and sequenced on an Illumina NextSeq 500. The authors processed their data as follows. Analysis of the TCR data relied on immunoSEQ ANALYZER and the R LymphoSeq package. A rearrangement efficiency score was calculated as productive divided by the sum of productive and non-productive CDR3 sequences. Within each patient, timepoints were compared pairwise for clonality, measured with the Gini coefficient, and for diversity, measured with the Renyi index at alpha=1. Clonal relatedness, based on an edit distance of 3, and repertoire similarity, based on the Bhattacharyya coefficient, were both computed in LymphoSeq. To classify response, a linear discriminant analysis based on week-3 changes in clonality and diversity was built using the R MASS and caret packages. Drawn from immuneACCESS, this table holds only the in-frame rearrangements with V and J called that TCRdb kept. Clones are partly lost; checked studies trace under half to an unresolved V gene and leave the rest unexplained. V and J calls and clone size are as listed in that table; D and trimming were resolved from the DNA. Across this sample there are 450 to 600 clones, with roughly 84% seen only once. The top ten clones comprise under 20% of the sample.

This sample is drawn from a study of blood T cell dynamics during melanoma immunotherapy (dated by TCRdb to the early 2020s). For the wider study: Patients with metastatic melanoma were treated with first-line pembrolizumab or nivolumab plus ipilimumab as standard of care in the United Kingdom. To identify early correlates of response, the study profiled peripheral T cell receptor repertoires in patients with metastatic melanoma before and after one cycle of checkpoint inhibitor therapy. Consecutive patients formed a training cohort, and a further independent group of patients from the same centre was pooled into an external validation set.

V lost 1 base and J lost 7 bases; the stretch between them is 13 bases long. The germline V gene specifies SGHTA as CDR1 and FQGNSA as CDR2. From the cysteine up to the phenylalanine, the CDR3 has a length of 14 residues. Only the CDR3 DNA is retained, 42 bases long and in frame from the first base. This sample's time point label indicates: pre-treatment baseline. Blood samples were taken at two points: before treatment (T0) and at week 3 (W3), which came after the first cycle of checkpoint blockade. Except for two patients with rapid clinical progression, response was assessed 12 weeks after the first infusion by RECIST 1.1; disease control meant complete response, partial response or stable disease. Patients were not eligible if they had prior systemic cancer treatment, concomitant immunosuppressant therapy or synchronous other active malignancies. Bulk PBMC and plasma cell-free DNA were both sequenced for TCR beta so that circulating cells and T cell turnover could be tracked.

The investigation overall reported the following: The relatively small sample size was recognized as a factor that could limit how well the results generalize. Whether the T cell clones driving repertoire changes were melanoma-specific or reflected general immune activation could not be determined in the study. The change in cfDNA rearrangement efficiency score from T0 to W3 rose in patients achieving disease control but not in progressors, suggesting increased peripheral T cell turnover.

This sequence was found in a human donor with melanoma. The V and J genes are TRBV7-2 and TRBJ1-2; 5 matching bases give a weak D call of TRBD1. Sequences were derived from cell-free DNA from blood, sampled from a patient treated with checkpoint blockade. This specimen's cell subset or site label, per the study, means: plasma cell-free DNA. The CDR3 here reads CASSLDRGSGGYTF. The nucleotide sequence is given as TGTGCCAGCAGCTTAGATAGGGGTTCGGGTGGCTACACCTTC.